This is a list of T cell receptor beta chains from one sample in a study of neurological immune-mediated disorders. TCRdb independently ran MiXCR on the 5' RACE reads; one entry per CDR3 protein. The top ten clones hold 1.8% of a sample with more than 50,000 distinct CDR3 sequences, approximately 10% of them seen once. The sequencing sample was made of PBMCs. The source is a man aged 60 to 69 in good health. Each CDR3 is given with its conserved first and last residue. The D gene is left open where the match is weak. Size is stated for part of the rows, as once, few or many counts, or as a class when the clone is expanded.

v_gene	len	d_gene	j_gene	abundance	CDR3aa	CDR3nt
TRBV5-1	17	NA	TRBJ1-6	many	CASSLEMGGRYNSPLHF	TGCGCCAGCAGCTTGGAAATGGGGGGTCGCTATAATTCACCCCTCCACTTT
TRBV28	13	NA	TRBJ2-5	few	CASSLWTPETQYF	TGTGCCAGCAGTTTATGGACCCCGGAGACCCAGTACTTC
TRBV7-2	17	TRBD1	TRBJ2-6	many	CASSRGQGSAGANVLTF	TGTGCCAGCAGCCGGGGACAGGGGTCGGCTGGGGCCAACGTCCTGACTTTC
TRBV28	16	NA	TRBJ2-4	many	CASSSGRARTKNIQYF	TGTGCCAGCAGTTCAGGACGGGCGAGAACCAAAAACATTCAGTACTTC
TRBV6-2/TRBV6-3	15	NA	TRBJ2-6	many	CASSPRGSGANVLTF	TGTGCCAGCAGCCCGAGGGGATCCGGGGCCAACGTCCTGACTTTC
TRBV27	15	TRBD2	TRBJ2-1	many	CASSPHGGAFTEQFF	TGTGCCAGCAGTCCCCACGGGGGGGCCTTTACTGAGCAGTTCTTC
TRBV7-7	13	NA	TRBJ2-5	many	CASSVTGQETQYF	TGTGCCAGCAGCGTCACAGGGCAAGAGACCCAGTACTTC
TRBV7-2	15	NA	TRBJ2-2	many	CASSTRHLNTGELFF	TGTGCCAGCAGCACGCGCCACCTAAACACCGGGGAGCTGTTTTTT
TRBV3-1	11	NA	TRBJ2-1	many	CASSLTGEQFF	TGTGCCAGCAGCTTAACAGGGGAGCAGTTCTTC
TRBV11-2	13	NA	TRBJ1-6	NA	CASSSPQGLALHF	TGTGCCAGCAGCTCCCCACAGGGACTGGCCCTCCACTTT
TRBV4-3	14	NA	TRBJ1-6	many	CASSQEVYNSPLHF	TGCGCCAGCAGCCAAGAGGTTTATAATTCACCCCTCCACTTT
TRBV12-3/TRBV12-4	15	TRBD1	TRBJ1-2	many	CASSSSTGEVHGYTF	TGTGCCAGCAGTTCATCAACAGGGGAGGTTCATGGCTACACCTTC
TRBV6-5	15	NA	TRBJ1-6	many	CASSYKDILNSPLHF	TGTGCCAGCAGTTACAAGGACATCCTTAATTCACCCCTCCACTTT
TRBV29-1	13	TRBD1	TRBJ1-1	many	CSVVGQVGTEAFF	TGCAGCGTTGTCGGACAGGTTGGCACTGAAGCTTTCTTT
TRBV15	17	TRBD1	TRBJ2-3	many	CATSRDRGLGGKDTQYF	TGTGCCACCAGCAGAGACAGGGGGCTTGGCGGAAAAGATACGCAGTATTTT